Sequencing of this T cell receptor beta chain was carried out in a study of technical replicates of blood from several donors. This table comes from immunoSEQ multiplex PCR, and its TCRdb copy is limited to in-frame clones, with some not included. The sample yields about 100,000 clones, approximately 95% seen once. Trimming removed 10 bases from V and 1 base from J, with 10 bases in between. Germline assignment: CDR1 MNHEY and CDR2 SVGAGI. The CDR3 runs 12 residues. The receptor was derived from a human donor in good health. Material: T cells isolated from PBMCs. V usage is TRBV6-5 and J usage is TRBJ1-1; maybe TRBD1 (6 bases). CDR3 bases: TGTGCCACTACAGGGTGGAACACTGAAGCTTTCTTT. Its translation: CATTGWNTEAFF.